The clone carrying this T cell receptor (beta chain) was found once. Its target is unknown. This sample was included in a study of a mutant IDH1 vaccine in newly diagnosed glioma. Study details: Scheduled for weeks 1, 3, 5, 7, 11, 15, 19 and 23, eight vaccinations were given to patients.

Study-wide points: Most patients, approximately 93%, showed vaccine-induced immune responses.

Trimming removed 6 bases from V and 2 bases from J; junction bases left unmatched: 7. Germline values: CDR1 MNHNS, CDR2 SASEGT. This CDR3 comprises 15 residues. Time point meaning: week 11, during vaccination. Each dose delivered 300 ug of mutant IDH1 20-mer peptide subcutaneously with imiquimod. Assay used: immunoSEQ multiplex PCR; TCRdb lists only in-frame clones, some missing. The sample records about 120,000 clones, 90% being singletons. This chain links TRBV6-1 with TRBJ2-3; 8 bases are a match to TRBD1. The source was PBMCs, collected from a glioma patient whose treatment included an IDH1 peptide vaccine. The receptor was isolated from a woman in her fifties or sixties with glioma. The CDR3 here is CASRPPGQVTDTQYF. The CDR3 DNA reads as TGTGCCAGCAGGCCTCCGGGACAGGTCACAGATACGCAGTATTTT.